Following are 24 T cell receptor beta chains from one sample sequenced in a study of OX40 agonist ivuxolimab in advanced cancers. Here immunoSEQ multiplex PCR was the method, and the copy in TCRdb shows in-frame clones only, minus some. The data hold 27,000 or so clones, with 84% observed a single time. Specimen: CD4+ or CD8+ T cells sorted from blood, collected in a trial of the OX40 agonist ivuxolimab. The receptors were gathered from an adult with an advanced solid tumor such as melanoma, head and neck, liver or kidney cancer.

The CDR3 DNA follows: TGTGCCAGCAGCTCACTAGACCCAGGTACCTACAATGAGCAGTTCTTC. It is translated as CASSSLDPGTYNEQFF. The genes are TRBV5-6 and TRBJ2-1; possibly TRBD2 for D (5 bases). The V gene lost 3 bases and the J gene lost 2 bases, with 15 bases spanning the gap. The germline gives CDR1 SGHDT, CDR2 YYEEEE. CDR3 size: 16 residues.

The chain carries TRBV29-1 and TRBJ2-7; D is tentatively TRBD1 or TRBD2 (5 bases each). This CDR3 is 13 amino acids long. V was pared by 4 bases and J by 6 bases, with 16 bases between. Per germline, CDR1 SQVTM and CDR2 ANQGSEA. The CDR3 nucleotides are TGCAGCGTTGGTTGGGACGTCTTGTTCGAGCAGTACTTC. Its translation is CSVGWDVLFEQYF.

The chain carries TRBV9 and TRBJ1-3, with TRBD1 matching 7 bases. V lost 3 bases, J lost 1 base, and 10 bases stayed unmatched. The CDR3 has 17 residues. CDR1 and CDR2 from the germline V gene are SGDLS and YYNGEE. DNA of the CDR3: TGTGCCAGCAGCGACAGTTGGGGACAGTTTTCTGGAAACACCATATATTTT. Amino acid sequence: CASSDSWGQFSGNTIYF.

This clone is a singleton in its sample. The rearrangement links TRBV28 to TRBJ2-3, with TRBD2 identical over 13 bases. J gave up 5 bases and V 6 bases, and 8 bases lay outside the gene matches. This CDR3 spans 16 amino acids. The germline V gene has CDR1 MDHEN and CDR2 SYDVKM. CDR3 residues: CASSQTSGRAGDTQYF. The CDR3 coding sequence is TGTGCCAGCAGCCAAACTAGCGGGAGGGCCGGAGATACGCAGTATTTT.

This clone has only one observation. The V call is TRBV6-5, the J call TRBJ2-1; D is perhaps TRBD2 (6 bases). The germline gives CDR1 MNHEY, CDR2 SVGAGI. CDR3 size: 15 residues. Trimming pared 0 bases from V and 6 bases from J, leaving 12 bases between. CDR3 residues: CASSYSAAEGNEQFF. CDR3 sequence (DNA): TGTGCCAGCAGTTACTCGGCAGCGGAGGGCAATGAGCAGTTCTTC.

V is TRBV6-5 and J is TRBJ1-1; D unresolved. V was pared by 10 bases and J by 6 bases, with 15 bases between. This CDR3 spans 12 amino acids. CDR1 and CDR2 from the germline V gene are MNHEY and SVGAGI. The CDR3 sequence: CATSWGSAEAFF. CDR3 DNA: TGTGCCACTTCCTGGGGAAGCGCTGAAGCTTTCTTT.

This chain joins TRBV4-3 and TRBJ2-1; 10 nucleotides line up with TRBD1. The CDR3 has 14 residues. CDR1 LGHNA and CDR2 YSLEER come from the germline V gene. J was trimmed by 10 bases and V by 3 bases; bases with no gene match: 6. The CDR3 DNA is TGCGCCAGCAGCCAGGGGACAGGGGTCGGGGAGCAGTTCTTC. It encodes CASSQGTGVGEQFF.

The genes are TRBV13 and TRBJ2-5, with D perhaps matching TRBD2 (7 bases). The CDR3 has 16 amino acids. Germline assignment: CDR1 PRHDT and CDR2 FYEKMQ (reference sequence). The V gene lost 4 bases and the J gene lost 4 bases, with 19 bases spanning the gap. The CDR3 DNA sequence: TGTGCCAGCAGCTACCGGGGGGCGGGAGTCGGAGAGACCCAGTACTTC. It codes for CASSYRGAGVGETQYF.

The V call is TRBV5-5, the J call TRBJ2-7, with 9 bases lining up with TRBD1. This CDR3 is 14 amino acids long. Trimming cost V 2 bases and J 1 base; bases outside gene matches: 1. Germline lookup yields CDR1 SGHKS and CDR2 YYEKEE (reference sequence). CDR3 coding DNA: TGTGCCAGCAGCTTTGGGACAGGGTCCTACGAGCAGTACTTC. Protein: CASSFGTGSYEQYF.

The chain recombines TRBV6-4 with TRBJ2-1; 10 bases agree with TRBD2. There are 14 residues in the CDR3. Germline CDR1 and CDR2: MRHNA and SNTAGT. After removal of 0 bases from V and 7 bases from J, the junction contained 0 bases not matched to a gene. The CDR3 protein is CASSDSSGGNEQFF. The DNA for the CDR3 is TGTGCCAGCAGTGACTCTAGCGGGGGGAATGAGCAGTTCTTC.

This chain links TRBV15 with TRBJ1-5, with D hard to call. The CDR3 has 14 residues. CDR1 and CDR2 from the germline V gene are LNHNV and YYDKDF (reference sequence). Trimming removed 4 bases at V and 4 bases at J, with 11 bases between. The DNA of the CDR3 is TGTGCCACCAGCATGGGAGGACCTAATCAGCCCCAGCATTTT. Translated, it gives CATSMGGPNQPQHF.

The genes are TRBV5-1 and TRBJ2-5, with unresolved D. Germline V gene lookup returns CDR1 SGHRS and CDR2 YFSETQ. This CDR3 has 16 amino acids. The V and J ends lost 0 bases and 2 bases respectively, with 14 bases between them. The CDR3 protein is CASSLEWQAPQETQYF. In DNA form, the CDR3 reads TGCGCCAGCAGCTTGGAGTGGCAGGCACCGCAAGAGACCCAGTACTTC.

The DNA for the CDR3 is TGTGCCAGCAGTCCGAGGGGGGATCGAGGTGGCTACACCTTC. Its translation is CASSPRGDRGGYTF. The rearrangement links TRBV27 to TRBJ1-2, with a tentative D call TRBD1 (6 bases). CDR1 MNHEY and CDR2 SMNVEV come from the germline V gene (reference sequence). The CDR3 totals 14 residues. Trimming cost V 5 bases and J 7 bases, with 17 bases left between them.

This chain joins TRBV29-1 and TRBJ2-5; tentative D call: TRBD1 (6 bases). V dropped 5 bases and J dropped 4 bases, with 17 bases sitting between them. This CDR3 region has 14 residues. Germline CDR1 is SQVTM and CDR2 is ANQGSEA. The CDR3 nucleotides read TGCAGCGTTCCCCCACCCCAGGGGACAGAGACCCAGTACTTC. Protein: CSVPPPQGTETQYF.

The chain links TRBV11-2 to TRBJ2-7; tentatively, D is TRBD2 (6 bases). Trimming left V 11 bases short and J 0 bases short, with 14 bases between. The CDR3 is 13 residues long. CDR1 and CDR2 (germline): SGHAT, FQNNGV. CDR3 in amino acids: CASVAASSYEQYF. CDR3 in DNA: TGTGCCTCCGTAGCGGCGTCCTCCTACGAGCAGTACTTC. The full variable domain, with the rest looked up from reference TRBV11-2 and TRBJ2-7, is EAGVAQSPRYKIIEKRQSVAFWCNPISGHATLYWYQQILGQGPKLLIQFQNNGVVDDSQLPKDRFSAERLKGVDSTLKIQPAKLEDSAVYLCASVAASSYEQYFGPGTRLTVT.

For the CDR3, the DNA is TGTGCCTGGAGTACCGGGACAGGGGCCTACAATGAGCAGTTCTTC. Its protein is CAWSTGTGAYNEQFF. The rearrangement uses TRBV30 and TRBJ2-1; 10 nucleotides line up with TRBD1. This CDR3 is 15 amino acids long. J gave up 2 bases and V 2 bases, and 3 bases lay outside the gene matches. CDR1 GTSNPN and CDR2 SVGIG come from the germline V gene (reference sequence).

This chain joins TRBV30 and TRBJ2-1, with D uncertain. V was shortened by 1 base and J by 4 bases, with 5 bases between the two germline ends. CDR1 and CDR2 (germline): GTSNPN, SVGIG (reference sequence). The CDR3 runs to 12 residues. The CDR3 here is CAWSAYYNEQFF. As DNA, the CDR3 is TGTGCCTGGAGTGCCTATTACAATGAGCAGTTCTTC. The variable domain in full, completed from reference TRBV30 and TRBJ2-1, reads SQTIHQWPATLVQPVGSPLSLECTVEGTSNPNLYWYRQAAGRGLQLLFYSVGIGQISSEVPQNLSASRPQDRQFILSSKKLLLSDSGFYLCAWSAYYNEQFFGPGTRLTVL.

The rearrangement links TRBV15 to TRBJ2-5; TRBD2 aligns across 14 bases. Germline V gene lookup returns CDR1 LNHNV and CDR2 YYDKDF (reference sequence). CDR3 length: 18 residues. J lost 2 bases, V lost 2 bases, and 7 bases had no gene match. The CDR3 region has the DNA TGTGCCACCAGCAGACGACAGACTAGCGGGAGGGTGCAAGAGACCCAGTACTTC. Encoded protein: CATSRRQTSGRVQETQYF.

This clone was detected ten times or more. The V gene is TRBV7-9, the J gene TRBJ1-3, with TRBD1 matching over 8 bases. This CDR3 spans 13 amino acids. Trimming took 4 bases from V and 8 from J; bases not matched to a gene: 4. Germline V lookup: CDR1 SEHNR, CDR2 FQNEAQ (reference sequence). CDR3 amino acids: CASSSGQEDTIYF. The CDR3 DNA reads as TGTGCCAGCAGCTCGGGACAGGAAGACACCATATATTTT.

This sequence joins TRBV6-1 and TRBJ1-2; D uncertain. The CDR3 runs 15 residues. Germline assignment: CDR1 MNHNS and CDR2 SASEGT. Trimming removed 0 bases at V and 4 bases at J, with 12 bases between. CDR3 residues: CASSEAPDLTYGYTF. In DNA form, the CDR3 reads TGTGCCAGCAGTGAAGCCCCGGACCTAACCTATGGCTACACCTTC.

The gene calls are TRBV11-2 and TRBJ2-7, with TRBD1 identical over 11 bases. V lost 6 bases, J lost 3 bases, and 7 bases stayed unmatched. Germline CDR1 reads SGHAT; CDR2 reads FQNNGV. The CDR3 extends over 15 amino acids. CDR3 sequence: CASSYSGTGGYEQYF. DNA of the CDR3: TGTGCCAGCAGTTACTCCGGGACAGGGGGCTACGAGCAGTACTTC.

V is TRBV7-2 and J is TRBJ2-3, with D perhaps assigned TRBD1 or TRBD2 (5 bases each). Germline loops: CDR1 SGHTA, CDR2 FQGNSA. This CDR3 has 18 residues. Trimming cost V 0 bases and J 5 bases, with 21 bases left between them. The CDR3 region has the DNA TGTGCCAGCAGCTTAGCCCGACCCGGGACCCCGGGGATAGATACGCAGTATTTT. Its protein product is CASSLARPGTPGIDTQYF.

J is TRBJ1-1 and V is TRBV5-4; D uncertain. Germline V gene lookup returns CDR1 SGHNT and CDR2 YYREEE (reference sequence). V shed 0 bases and J shed 7 bases, with 10 bases lying between them. The CDR3 is 13 amino acids. The CDR3 protein is CASSLAGINEAFF. The CDR3 DNA follows: TGTGCCAGCAGCTTGGCCGGAATAAATGAAGCTTTCTTT.

V and J are TRBV6-5 and TRBJ1-2; TRBD1 agrees at 10 bases. Germline-derived CDR1 and CDR2 are MNHEY and SVGAGI. Trimming at V came to 5 bases and at J to 1 base, leaving 4 bases not matched to a gene. The CDR3 loop spans 15 amino acids. CDR3 protein: CASSPTGGLNYGYTF. The CDR3 region has the DNA TGTGCCAGCAGTCCGACAGGGGGCCTTAACTATGGCTACACCTTC.